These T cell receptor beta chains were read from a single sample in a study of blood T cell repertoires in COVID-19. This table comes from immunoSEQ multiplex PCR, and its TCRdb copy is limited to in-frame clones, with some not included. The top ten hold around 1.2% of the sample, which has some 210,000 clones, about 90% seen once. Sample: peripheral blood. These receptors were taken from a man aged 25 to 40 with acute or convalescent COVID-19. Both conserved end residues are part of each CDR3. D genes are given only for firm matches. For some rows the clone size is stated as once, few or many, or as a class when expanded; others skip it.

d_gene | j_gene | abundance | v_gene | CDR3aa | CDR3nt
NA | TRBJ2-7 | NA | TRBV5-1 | CASSNGQPGAGEQYF | TGCGCCAGCAGCAACGGACAGCCAGGGGCCGGTGAGCAGTACTTC
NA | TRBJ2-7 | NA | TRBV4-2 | CASSQPEAYHYEQYF | TGTGCCAGCAGCCAGCCGGAGGCCTACCATTACGAGCAGTACTTC
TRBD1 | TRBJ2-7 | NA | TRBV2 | CASAGQGAYEQYF | TGTGCCAGCGCCGGACAGGGGGCCTACGAGCAGTACTTC
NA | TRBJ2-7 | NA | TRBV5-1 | CASSLGTVRGQYF | TGCGCCAGCAGCCTAGGGACTGTTCGTGGGCAGTACTTC
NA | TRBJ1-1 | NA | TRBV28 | CASRYTMNTEAFF | TGTGCCAGCCGCTATACTATGAACACTGAAGCTTTCTTT
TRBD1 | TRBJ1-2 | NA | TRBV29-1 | CSVLDRGHPINYGYTF | TGCAGCGTCCTTGACAGGGGGCATCCTATTAACTATGGCTACACCTTC
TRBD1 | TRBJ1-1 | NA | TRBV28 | CASSAIPFGQGARGNTEAFF | TGTGCCAGCAGTGCAATTCCCTTCGGACAGGGGGCGAGAGGAAACACTGAAGCTTTCTTT
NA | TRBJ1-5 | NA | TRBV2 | CASSGQAHSNQPQHF | TGTGCCAGCAGTGGGCAGGCACATAGCAATCAGCCCCAGCATTTT
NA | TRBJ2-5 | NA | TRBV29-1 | CSVEDGGTQETQYF | TGCAGCGTTGAAGATGGGGGGACCCAAGAGACCCAGTACTTC
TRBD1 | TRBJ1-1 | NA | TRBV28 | CASSLSGTVFNTEAFF | TGTGCCAGCAGTTTATCTGGGACAGTTTTTAACACTGAAGCTTTCTTT
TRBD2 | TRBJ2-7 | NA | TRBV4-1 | CASSQDPRTRNEQYF | TGCGCCAGCAGCCAAGACCCCCGGACTAGAAACGAGCAGTACTTC
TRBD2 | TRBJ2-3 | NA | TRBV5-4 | CASSLAASGGADTQYF | TGTGCCAGCAGCTTGGCGGCTAGCGGGGGAGCAGATACGCAGTATTTT
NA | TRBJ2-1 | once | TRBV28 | CASSLRGRRNEQFF | TGTGCCAGCAGTTTACGGGGTCGACGTAATGAGCAGTTCTTC
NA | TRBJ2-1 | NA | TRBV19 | CASSIHGGPYNEQFF | TGTGCCAGTAGTATTCACGGGGGGCCCTACAATGAGCAGTTCTTC
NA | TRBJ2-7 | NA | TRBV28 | CASSISYTYEQYF | TGTGCCAGCAGTATCTCCTATACCTACGAGCAGTACTTC
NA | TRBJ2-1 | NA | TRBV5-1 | CASSLLLSYNEQFF | TGCGCCAGCAGCTTGCTCTTATCCTACAATGAGCAGTTCTTC
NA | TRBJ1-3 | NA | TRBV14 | CASSQAAFGVSHLRPIYF | TGTGCCAGCAGCCAAGCGGCCTTCGGAGTTTCCCACCTACGACCCATATATTTT
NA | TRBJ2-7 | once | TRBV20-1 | CSPQDSYEQYF | TGCAGTCCACAGGACTCCTACGAGCAGTACTTC
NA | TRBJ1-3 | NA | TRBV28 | CASSLLNIRGNTIYF | TGTGCCAGCAGTTTACTAAATATACGAGGAAACACCATATATTTT
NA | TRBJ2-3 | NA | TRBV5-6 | CASSLVGPTQYF | TGTGCCAGCAGCTTGGTGGGGCCTACGCAGTATTTT
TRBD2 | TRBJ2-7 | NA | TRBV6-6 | CASSHLRTSIYEQYF | TGTGCCAGCAGTCACCTGCGGACTAGCATCTACGAGCAGTACTTC
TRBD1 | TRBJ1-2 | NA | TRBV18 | CASSAIGSKAGGIYGYTF | TGTGCCAGCTCAGCCATCGGGTCCAAGGCAGGGGGTATCTATGGCTACACCTTC
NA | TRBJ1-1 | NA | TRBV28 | CASSFGQGTEAFF | TGTGCCAGCAGTTTCGGGCAGGGCACTGAAGCTTTCTTT
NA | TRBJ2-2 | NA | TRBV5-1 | CASSFLGELFF | TGCGCCAGCAGCTTCCTCGGGGAGCTGTTTTTT
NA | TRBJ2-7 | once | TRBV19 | CASSTTGQTYEQYF | TGTGCCAGTAGTACGACGGGACAAACATACGAGCAGTACTTC
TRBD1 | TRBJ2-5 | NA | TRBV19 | CASSFPGQDQETQYF | TGTGCCAGTAGCTTCCCGGGACAGGACCAAGAGACCCAGTACTTC
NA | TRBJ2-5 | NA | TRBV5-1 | CASSSTRTAQETQYF | TGCGCCAGCAGCTCGACTAGAACCGCCCAAGAGACCCAGTACTTC
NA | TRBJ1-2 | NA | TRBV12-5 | CASGAQQTGNYGYTF | TGTGCTAGTGGTGCTCAACAAACGGGGAACTATGGCTACACCTTC
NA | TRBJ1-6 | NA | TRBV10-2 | CASSEEYGSSYNSPLHF | TGCGCCAGCAGTGAGGAGTATGGGAGCTCCTATAATTCACCCCTCCACTTT
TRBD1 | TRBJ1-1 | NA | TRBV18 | CASSVTGTGSGTEAFF | TGTGCCAGCTCAGTAACCGGGACAGGGTCGGGCACTGAAGCTTTCTTT
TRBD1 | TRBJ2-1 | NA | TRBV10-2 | CASSEPGQGQNEQFF | TGCGCCAGCAGCGAACCGGGACAGGGGCAGAATGAGCAGTTCTTC
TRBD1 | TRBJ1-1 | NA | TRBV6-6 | CASIADRLNTEAFF | TGTGCCAGCATTGCGGACAGGCTGAACACTGAAGCTTTCTTT
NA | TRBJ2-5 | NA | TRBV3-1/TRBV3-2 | CASSQTGSRGETQYF | TGTGCCAGCAGCCAAACGGGAAGCCGGGGAGAGACCCAGTACTTC
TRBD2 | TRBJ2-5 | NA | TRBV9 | CASSDQRGGRETQYF | TGTGCCAGCAGCGACCAGCGGGGGGGCCGGGAGACCCAGTACTTC
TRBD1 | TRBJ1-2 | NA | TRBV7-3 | CASSPKGTGHYGYTF | TGTGCCAGCAGCCCAAAGGGGACAGGGCACTATGGCTACACCTTC
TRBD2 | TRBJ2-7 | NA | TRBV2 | CASREGPYEQYF | TGTGCCAGCCGGGAGGGCCCCTACGAGCAGTACTTC
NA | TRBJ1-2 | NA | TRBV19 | CASSLGDNRGETF | TGTGCCAGTAGCCTAGGGGACAACCGTGGTGAGACCTTC
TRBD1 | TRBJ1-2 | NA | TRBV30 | CAWRLQGAVGYTF | TGTGCCTGGAGGTTACAGGGGGCGGTTGGCTACACCTTC
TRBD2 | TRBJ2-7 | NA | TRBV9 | CASSGLAGATFYEQYF | TGTGCCAGCAGCGGCTTAGCGGGCGCAACTTTCTACGAGCAGTACTTC
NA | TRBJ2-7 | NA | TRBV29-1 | CSVLGGSYEQYF | TGCAGCGTTCTAGGGGGCTCCTACGAGCAGTACTTC
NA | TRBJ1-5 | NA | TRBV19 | CASSIQGGANQPQHF | TGTGCCAGTAGTATTCAAGGAGGGGCAAATCAGCCCCAGCATTTT
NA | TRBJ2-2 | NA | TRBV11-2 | CASSLVRRGGTNTGELFF | TGTGCCAGCAGCTTAGTTCGTAGGGGGGGCACGAACACCGGGGAGCTGTTTTTT
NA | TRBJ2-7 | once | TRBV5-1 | CASSLADRSWEQYF | TGCGCCAGCAGCTTGGCCGACAGGTCTTGGGAGCAGTACTTC
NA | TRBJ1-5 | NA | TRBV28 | CASSSARREPQHF | TGTGCCAGCAGCTCTGCCCGGAGGGAGCCCCAGCATTTT
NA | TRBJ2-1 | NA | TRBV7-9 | CASTLQTRQGNEQFF | TGTGCCAGCACCTTGCAGACCCGGCAGGGCAATGAGCAGTTCTTC
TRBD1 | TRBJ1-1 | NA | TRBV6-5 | CASSYTGAAEAFF | TGTGCCAGCAGTTACACAGGGGCGGCGGAAGCTTTCTTT
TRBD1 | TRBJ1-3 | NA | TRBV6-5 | CASAGQPYSGNTIYF | TGTGCCAGCGCGGGACAGCCATACTCTGGAAACACCATATATTTT
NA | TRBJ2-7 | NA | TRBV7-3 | CASSPGPAVGEQYF | TGTGCCAGCAGCCCAGGGCCGGCTGTCGGCGAGCAGTACTTC
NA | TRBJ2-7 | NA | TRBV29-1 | CSVQQGIYEQYF | TGCAGCGTTCAACAGGGAATCTACGAGCAGTACTTC